The source of this T cell receptor beta chain is a study of blood T cell repertoires in COVID-19. Study-wide context: Italy, Spain and the United States were the sources of the convalescent and acute COVID-19 samples. T cells, B-cell-depleted T cells, or PBMCs provided the cDNA or gDNA that served as material.

V was pared by 5 bases and J by 5 bases, with 4 bases of the junction left unmatched. The germline gives CDR1 MNHEY, CDR2 SVGAGI. The CDR3 contains 14 residues. Study processing details: By means of reference gene primer amplification, nucleated cell counts were estimated. The table came from immunoSEQ multiplex PCR; TCRdb's copy has only in-frame clones and leaves some out. V and J calls and clone size follow that table, whereas D and trimming were derived from the DNA. In the table there are under 250,000 clones, around 82% of which are singletons. This chain links TRBV6-5 with TRBJ1-4; 8 bases match TRBD1. The sample taken for sequencing was peripheral blood. This TCR was sampled from a man aged 50-60 years with active or convalescent COVID-19. Here the CDR3 DNA reads TGTGCCAGCAGTCGGACAGGGTCGAATGAAAAACTGTTTTTT. Its translation is CASSRTGSNEKLFF.